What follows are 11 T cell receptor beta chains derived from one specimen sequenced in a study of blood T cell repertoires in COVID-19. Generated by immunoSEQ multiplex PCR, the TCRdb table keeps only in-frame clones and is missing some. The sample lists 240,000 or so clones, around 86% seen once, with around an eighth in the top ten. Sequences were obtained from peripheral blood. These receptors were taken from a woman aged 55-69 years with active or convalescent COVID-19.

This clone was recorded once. CDR3 sequence: CASSLAGTGGYSGYTF. DNA for the CDR3: TGTGCCAGCAGCTTAGCAGGGACAGGGGGGTACAGTGGCTACACCTTC. V usage is TRBV7-9 and J usage is TRBJ1-2, with 11 bases matching TRBD1. V trimming: 0 bases; J trimming: 7 bases; junction bases outside the gene matches: 7. CDR3 length: 16 residues. Germline V gene sequence: CDR1 SEHNR, CDR2 FQNEAQ (reference sequence).

The CDR3 DNA reads TGTGCCAGCAGCCCAAGAGGGGACAGGGGTGACTATGGCTACACCTTC. This gives the protein CASSPRGDRGDYGYTF. The chain couples TRBV9 to TRBJ1-2; 10 bases are shared with TRBD1. V dropped 4 bases and J dropped 3; count of bases not matched to a gene: 9. The CDR3 extends over 16 amino acids. CDR1 and CDR2 (germline): SGDLS, YYNGEE.

Written as DNA, the CDR3 is TGTGCCAGCAGCTTCCGGGACAGGGCTGAAAAACTGTTTTTT. Translating gives CASSFRDRAEKLFF. The rearrangement joins TRBV7-8 to TRBJ1-4; 9 positions match TRBD1. CDR1 SGHVS and CDR2 FQNEAQ come from the germline V gene. V shed 3 bases, J shed 7 bases, and the junction held 3 bases outside the gene matches. The CDR3 has 14 residues.

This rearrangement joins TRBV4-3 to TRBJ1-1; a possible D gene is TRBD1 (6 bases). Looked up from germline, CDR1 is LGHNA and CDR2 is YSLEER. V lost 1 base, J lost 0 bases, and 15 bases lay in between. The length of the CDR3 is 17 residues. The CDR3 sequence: CASSQVGGAPMNTEAFF. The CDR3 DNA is TGCGCCAGCAGCCAAGTTGGGGGGGCCCCTATGAACACTGAAGCTTTCTTT.

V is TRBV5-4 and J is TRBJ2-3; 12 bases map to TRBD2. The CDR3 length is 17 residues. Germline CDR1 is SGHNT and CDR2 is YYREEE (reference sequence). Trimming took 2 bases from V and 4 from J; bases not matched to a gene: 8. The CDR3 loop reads CASSFPTLAGGSDTQYF. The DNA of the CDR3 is TGTGCCAGCAGCTTCCCCACACTAGCGGGGGGTTCAGATACGCAGTATTTT.

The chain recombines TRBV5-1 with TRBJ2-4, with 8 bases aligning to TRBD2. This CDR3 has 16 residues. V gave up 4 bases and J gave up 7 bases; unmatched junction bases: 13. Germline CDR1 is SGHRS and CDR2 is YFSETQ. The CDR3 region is CASSLNSGGGWNIQYF. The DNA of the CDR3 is TGCGCCAGCAGCCTCAACAGCGGGGGCGGGTGGAACATTCAGTACTTC.

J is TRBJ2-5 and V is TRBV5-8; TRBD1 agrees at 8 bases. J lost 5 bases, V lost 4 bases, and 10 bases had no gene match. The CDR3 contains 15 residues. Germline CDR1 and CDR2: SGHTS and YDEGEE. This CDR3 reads CASSTGQATPETQYF. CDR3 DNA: TGTGCCAGCAGCACGGGACAGGCAACACCCGAGACCCAGTACTTC. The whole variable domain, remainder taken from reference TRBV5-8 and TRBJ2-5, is EAGVTQSPTHLIKTRGQQATLRCSPISGHTSVYWYQQALGLGLQFLLWYDEGEERNRGNFPPRFSGRQFPNYSSELNVNALELEDSALYLCASSTGQATPETQYFGPGTRLLVL.

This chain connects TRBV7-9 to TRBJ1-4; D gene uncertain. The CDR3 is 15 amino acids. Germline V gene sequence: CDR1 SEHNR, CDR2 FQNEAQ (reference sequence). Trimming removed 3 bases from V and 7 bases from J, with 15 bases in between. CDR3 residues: CASSLGTGSFEKLFF. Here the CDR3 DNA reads TGTGCCAGCAGCTTGGGCACGGGGAGCTTTGAAAAACTGTTTTTT.

The CDR3, as DNA: TGCGCCAGCAGCCAACCACAGGGGACTAATGAAAAACTGTTTTTT. Translation: CASSQPQGTNEKLFF. The chain employs TRBV4-1 and TRBJ1-4; 7 bases agree with TRBD1. This CDR3 is built from 15 residues. Trimming cost V 2 bases and J 2 bases; bases outside gene matches: 2. Germline loops: CDR1 MGHRA, CDR2 YSYEKL.

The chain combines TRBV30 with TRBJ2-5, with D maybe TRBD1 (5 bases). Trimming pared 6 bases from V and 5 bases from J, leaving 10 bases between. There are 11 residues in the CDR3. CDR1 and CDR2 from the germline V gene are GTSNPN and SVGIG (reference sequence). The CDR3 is CACQGEETQYF. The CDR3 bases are TGTGCCTGCCAGGGTGAGGAGACCCAGTACTTC.

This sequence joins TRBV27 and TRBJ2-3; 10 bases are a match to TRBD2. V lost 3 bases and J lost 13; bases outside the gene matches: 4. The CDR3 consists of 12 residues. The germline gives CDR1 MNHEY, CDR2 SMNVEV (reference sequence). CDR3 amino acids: CASSFLAGVEYF. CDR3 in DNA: TGTGCCAGCAGTTTCCTAGCGGGAGTGGAGTATTTT.